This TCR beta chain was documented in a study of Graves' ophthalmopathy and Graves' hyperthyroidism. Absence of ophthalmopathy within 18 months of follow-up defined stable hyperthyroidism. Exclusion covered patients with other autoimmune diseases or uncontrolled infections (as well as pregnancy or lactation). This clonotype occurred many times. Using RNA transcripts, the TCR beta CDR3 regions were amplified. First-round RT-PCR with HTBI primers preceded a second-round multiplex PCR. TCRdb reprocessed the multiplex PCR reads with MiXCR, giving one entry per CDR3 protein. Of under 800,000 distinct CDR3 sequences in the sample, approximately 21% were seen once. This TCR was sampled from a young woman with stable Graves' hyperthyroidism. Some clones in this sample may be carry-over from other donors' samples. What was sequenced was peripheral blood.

The CDR3 sequence: CASSLLAGNEQYF. CDR3 DNA sequence: TGTGCCAGCAGCTTATTGGCAGGGAACGAGCAGTACTTC. The chain carries TRBV11-1 and TRBJ2-7; weak D call: TRBD1 (5 bases). Germline V lookup: CDR1 SGHAT, CDR2 FQDESV (reference sequence). Trimming stripped 2 bases from V and 5 bases from J, with 10 bases between. CDR3 length equals 13 residues.